Reported below is one T cell receptor beta chain. Its antigen is unidentified. This entry is derived from a study of cytomegalovirus exposure and HLA in healthy donors. General study results and limits: There were over 150 TCR beta chains listed as cytomegalovirus-associated.

The CDR3 has 15 residues. With V trimmed by 2 bases and J by 5 bases, 6 bases remained unmatched. Germline loops: CDR1 SEHNR, CDR2 FQNEAQ (reference sequence). The PCR contained 60 Vbeta and 13 Jbeta primers. The method was immunoSEQ multiplex PCR; TCRdb's version includes in-frame clones alone and lacks a portion of them. The sample has some 190,000 clones; around 80% are singletons. This TCR was sampled from a girl aged 5 to 17 in good health and CMV-seropositive. The sequenced sample was PBMCs. The rearrangement joins TRBV7-9 to TRBJ2-7, with TRBD2 identical over 10 bases. CDR3 loop: CASSLIRLAGHEQYF. For the CDR3, the DNA is TGTGCCAGCAGCTTAATCAGACTAGCGGGTCACGAGCAGTACTTC.